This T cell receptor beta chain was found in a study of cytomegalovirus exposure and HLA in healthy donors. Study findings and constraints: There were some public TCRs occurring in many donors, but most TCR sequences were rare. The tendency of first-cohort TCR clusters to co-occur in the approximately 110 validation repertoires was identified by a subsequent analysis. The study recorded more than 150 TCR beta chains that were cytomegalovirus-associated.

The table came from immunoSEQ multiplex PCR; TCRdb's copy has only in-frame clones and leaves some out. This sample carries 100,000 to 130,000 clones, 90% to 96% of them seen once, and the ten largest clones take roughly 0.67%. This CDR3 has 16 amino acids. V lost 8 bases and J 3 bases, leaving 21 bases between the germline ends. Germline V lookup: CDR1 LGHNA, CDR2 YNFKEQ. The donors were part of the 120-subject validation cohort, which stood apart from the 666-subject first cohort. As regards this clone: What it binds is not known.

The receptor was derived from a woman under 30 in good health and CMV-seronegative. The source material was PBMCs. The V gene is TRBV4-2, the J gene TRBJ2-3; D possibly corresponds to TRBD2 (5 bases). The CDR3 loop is CASAARVGLGTDTQYF. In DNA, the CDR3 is TGTGCCAGCGCCGCGCGGGTCGGCCTTGGGACAGATACGCAGTATTTT.